The clone carrying this TCR beta chain was seen only a few times. Its antigen remains unidentified. This entry is derived from a study of shared clonotypes between healthy human individuals. Overall study results and limits: Non-shared clonotypes had lower generation probabilities than those shared by all four donors.

Participating donors were healthy, HIV-negative adults free of recent acute infections or vaccinations. Both subsets, CD45RA+ naive and CD45RA-negative memory, were split from the CD4+ cells. Assay runs were performed at deep level. Only in-frame clones appear in the TCRdb table, and some are missing; sequencing was by immunoSEQ multiplex PCR. The top ten clones hold about 1.5% of a sample with over a million clones, about 70% of them seen once. The V gene lost 2 bases and the J gene lost 5 bases, with 15 bases spanning the gap. This CDR3 region has 14 residues. Germline CDR1 and CDR2: GTSNPN and SVGIG (reference sequence).

This TCR derives from a man younger than 35 in good health. The chain is built from TRBV30 and TRBJ2-5; TRBD2 might be the D (5 bases). Sequenced material: memory CD4+ T cells sorted from blood. Subset noted: CD45RA-negative fraction. Here the CDR3 DNA reads TGTGCCTGGAGTAAGGACTGGGGTGCGGAGACCCAGTACTTC. It encodes CAWSKDWGAETQYF.